This TCR beta chain was recorded in a study of human T cells and chemical hapten exposure. Study at large: Each patient's scalp received weekly diphenylcyclopropenone throughout the approximately 25-week study. Small volume differences among pooled libraries mainly caused per-sample TCR yield variation.

Germline V gene lookup returns CDR1 SGHRS and CDR2 YFSETQ. V was cut by 7 bases and J by 5 bases, with 12 bases left in between. The CDR3 totals 13 residues. Study-level findings and limits: Versus controls, expanded TCRs had significantly more large CDR3 similarity clusters. Healthy people's immune response may differ from that of the donors, who had alopecia.

To note about this clonotype: Its specificity is unknown.

Time point reported: pre-sensitization, week 0. The treatment is: therapeutic diphenylcyclopropenone sensitization with weekly scalp DPC. TCRdb called the RACE reads again in MiXCR, with one record for every CDR3 protein. Of more than 150,000 distinct CDR3 sequences in the sample, 25% to 35% are singletons; the top ten hold under 3%. This chain joins TRBV5-1 and TRBJ2-2; a weak D match, TRBD1 (6 bases). The receptor was derived from a woman in her 30s with alopecia areata. Some clones in this sample may be carry-over from other donors' samples. The sample was whole blood, taken in connection with sensitization to the hapten diphenylcyclopropenone (DPC). CDR3 protein: CASGGQPTGELFF. CDR3 coding DNA: TGCGCCAGCGGGGGACAACCAACCGGGGAGCTGTTTTTT.